Listed below are T cell receptor beta chains from one sample, sequenced in a study of T cell responses to AZD1222 COVID-19 vaccine. Profiled with immunoSEQ multiplex PCR; TCRdb holds only in-frame clones, not every one. The sample contains 150,000 or so clones, under 95% of which appear only once. Sequences were derived from peripheral blood, sampled on day 0 of AZD1222 vaccination. All receptors derive from an adult in good health. Each CDR3 is given with its conserved first and last residue. D genes are given only for firm matches. Not all rows give a size; the values are once, few, many and, for expanded clones, a class.

v_call	clone_size	d_call	cdr3_length	j_call	cdr3_nt	cdr3_aa
TRBV4-3	NA	NA	15	TRBJ1-2	TGCGCCAGCAGCCCGGGGACAAGGGGGATCTATGGCTACACCTTC	CASSPGTRGIYGYTF
TRBV6-5	once	NA	12	TRBJ2-1	TGTGCCAGCGGGAAGGTGTACAATGAGCAGTTCTTC	CASGKVYNEQFF
TRBV10-1	NA	NA	11	TRBJ1-2	TGCGCCAGCGCAGCTGTTATGGGCTACACCTTC	CASAAVMGYTF
TRBV7-2	NA	NA	14	TRBJ2-7	TGTGCCAGCAGCCTATCCGGGATCTCCTACGAGCAGTACTTC	CASSLSGISYEQYF
TRBV5-6	NA	TRBD2	17	TRBJ2-1	TGTGCCAGCAGCCCCCTCGGGCGGGGGGCCTCCTACAATGAGCAGTTCTTC	CASSPLGRGASYNEQFF
TRBV7-9	NA	NA	14	TRBJ1-1	TGTGCCAGCAGCCCCAGGACAGTGAACACTGAAGCTTTCTTT	CASSPRTVNTEAFF
TRBV5-8	NA	TRBD2	15	TRBJ2-1	TGTGCCAGCAGTTCTCTAGCGGGAGAGAACAATGAGCAGTTCTTC	CASSSLAGENNEQFF
TRBV21-1	NA	NA	16	TRBJ2-7	TGTGCCAGCAGCAACCATCGGGACAGGGTCTCCTACGAGCAGTACTTC	CASSNHRDRVSYEQYF
TRBV5-8	NA	NA	14	TRBJ2-1	TGTGCCACCAACCGGGACTCCTCCTACAATGAGCAGTTCTTC	CATNRDSSYNEQFF
TRBV4-3	NA	NA	12	TRBJ1-1	TGCGCCAGCAGCCAAGGACCTCGGGGAGCTTTCTTT	CASSQGPRGAFF
TRBV27	NA	NA	17	TRBJ1-6	TGTGCCAGCAGGCGGACCTCGACGGGACAACTTAATTCACCCCTCCACTTT	CASRRTSTGQLNSPLHF
TRBV7-3	NA	TRBD1	15	TRBJ2-7	TGTGCCAGCAGCCTCACAGGGGGCGACTTTCACGAGCAGTACTTC	CASSLTGGDFHEQYF
TRBV4-3	NA	TRBD2	14	TRBJ2-1	TGCGCCAGCAGCCAAGATCCCACTAGCGGGGGCCAGTTCTTC	CASSQDPTSGGQFF
TRBV10-3	NA	TRBD1	13	TRBJ1-2	TGTGCCATCACCGCGGACAGGGCACTTGGCTACACCTTC	CAITADRALGYTF
TRBV7-3	NA	NA	14	TRBJ1-1	TGTGCCAGCAGCTTAACTGGGTCGAACACTGAAGCTTTCTTT	CASSLTGSNTEAFF
TRBV24-1	NA	NA	12	TRBJ2-3	TGTGCCACCAGTGATGGCCTGGATACGCAGTATTTT	CATSDGLDTQYF
TRBV15	NA	NA	12	TRBJ2-7	TGTGCCACCAGCAGAGGACCAAACGAGCAGTACTTC	CATSRGPNEQYF
TRBV6-4	NA	NA	13	TRBJ2-1	TGTGCCAGCAGTCCCGGGTCCAGCAATGAGCAGTTCTTC	CASSPGSSNEQFF
TRBV7-9	NA	TRBD1	13	TRBJ1-1	TGTGCCAGCAGGTCTGACAGGGTATCTTTGGCTTTCTTT	CASRSDRVSLAFF
TRBV18	NA	NA	13	TRBJ1-1	TGTGCCAGCTCACCGGAGACAAACACTGAAGCTTTCTTT	CASSPETNTEAFF
TRBV9	NA	TRBD1	15	TRBJ1-1	TGTGCCAGCAGCGGGACAGGGGGCAGGAACACTGAAGCTTTCTTT	CASSGTGGRNTEAFF
TRBV19	NA	NA	14	TRBJ2-5	TGTGCCAGTAGTATTCGGAGAGACCAAGAGACCCAGTACTTC	CASSIRRDQETQYF
TRBV6-5	NA	NA	14	TRBJ2-2	TGTGCCAGCAGATCGGGACACGACACCGGGGAGCTGTTTTTT	CASRSGHDTGELFF
TRBV18	NA	NA	13	TRBJ2-1	TGTGCCAGCTCACCTAGTTTCGGGGGAGAGCAGTTCTTC	CASSPSFGGEQFF
TRBV7-8	NA	NA	14	TRBJ2-1	TGTGCCAGCAGTTCAACAGGGACCCACAATGAGCAGTTCTTC	CASSSTGTHNEQFF
TRBV5-4	NA	NA	16	TRBJ1-1	TGTGCCAGCAGCAACCCGGTCAGGGGAAGGAACACTGAAGCTTTCTTT	CASSNPVRGRNTEAFF
TRBV3-1/TRBV3-2	NA	NA	13	TRBJ2-3	TGTGCCAGCAGTCAAACGAGGGAAGATACGCAGTATTTT	CASSQTREDTQYF
TRBV7-8	few	NA	14	TRBJ2-7	TGTGCCAGCAGCCTGGCACTGAGCTCCTACGAGCAGTACTTC	CASSLALSSYEQYF
TRBV7-2	NA	TRBD2	16	TRBJ2-3	TGTGCCAGCAGCTACCATGTTAGCGGGAGTACAGATACGCAGTATTTT	CASSYHVSGSTDTQYF
TRBV4-1	NA	NA	14	TRBJ2-7	TGCGCCAGCAGCCAAGTAGGACAGCCGGAGATGCAGTACTTC	CASSQVGQPEMQYF
TRBV7-2	few	TRBD1	17	TRBJ2-6	TGTGCCAGCAGTCACAGGGGGCGGACCTCTGGGGCCAACGTCCTGACTTTC	CASSHRGRTSGANVLTF
TRBV28	NA	NA	14	TRBJ2-7	TGTGCCAGCAACAGAGCAGGGAAGGTTAACGAGCAGTACTTC	CASNRAGKVNEQYF
TRBV6-6	NA	NA	12	TRBJ1-5	TGTGCCAGCAGTTTTCCATCAGGGCCCCAGCATTTT	CASSFPSGPQHF
TRBV6-5	NA	NA	12	TRBJ2-7	TGTGCCCTCCGAGGGGATTCCTACGAGCAGTACTTC	CALRGDSYEQYF
TRBV7-9	NA	NA	12	TRBJ2-7	TGTGCCAGCAGCTCCCCCCGGGGCGAGCAGTACTTC	CASSSPRGEQYF
TRBV7-2	NA	NA	13	TRBJ1-4	TGTGCCAGCAGCTTAATCCATAATGAAAAACTGTTTTTT	CASSLIHNEKLFF
TRBV7-9	NA	NA	18	TRBJ1-4	TGTGCCAGCAGCCCTGGACAGCTAGCCCCTGCAACTAATGAAAAACTGTTTTTT	CASSPGQLAPATNEKLFF
TRBV5-1	NA	NA	15	TRBJ2-5	TGCGCCAGCAGCTTGGACGGGACTTCGAGGGAGACCCAGTACTTC	CASSLDGTSRETQYF
TRBV4-1	NA	NA	17	TRBJ1-1	TGCGCCAGCAGCCAACTTACGTTGTCGGGGGGAAACACTGAAGCTTTCTTT	CASSQLTLSGGNTEAFF
TRBV4-3	NA	NA	16	TRBJ2-1	TGCGCCAGCAGCCAAGATATAACTGTCAGGCGCAATGAGCAGTTCTTC	CASSQDITVRRNEQFF
TRBV7-2	NA	NA	13	TRBJ1-5	TGTGCCAGCAGCTTAGCAGGGGATCAGCCCCAGCATTTT	CASSLAGDQPQHF
TRBV7-8	NA	TRBD2	16	TRBJ2-1	TGTGCCAGCAGCAGTCCCGGGACTAGCGGGAACAATGAGCAGTTCTTC	CASSSPGTSGNNEQFF
TRBV28	NA	NA	13	TRBJ2-7	TGTGCCAGCAGTTTAGGCTCTAGACCCAAGCAGTACTTC	CASSLGSRPKQYF
TRBV29-1	NA	NA	11	TRBJ2-7	TGCAGCGTTGATATAGGATACGAGCAGTACTTC	CSVDIGYEQYF
TRBV27	NA	NA	14	TRBJ2-7	TGTGCCAGCAGGCTGTTCCGGGACTCCTACGAGCAGTACTTC	CASRLFRDSYEQYF
TRBV27	NA	TRBD1	14	TRBJ2-7	TGTGCCAGCAGCAAGGGACAGGTCTCCTACGAGCAGTACTTC	CASSKGQVSYEQYF
TRBV7-8	once	TRBD1	14	TRBJ1-4	TGTGCCAGCAGCCGGGGACAGGCTAATGAAAAACTGTTTTTT	CASSRGQANEKLFF
TRBV6-2/TRBV6-3	NA	TRBD1	13	TRBJ1-1	TGTGCCAGCAGCCCCACAGGGGGGACTGAAGCTTTCTTT	CASSPTGGTEAFF
TRBV3-1/TRBV3-2	NA	TRBD1	13	TRBJ1-2	TGTGCCAGCAGCCACAGGGGGGCATATGGCTACACCTTC	CASSHRGAYGYTF
TRBV7-2	few	NA	14	TRBJ2-2	TGTGCCAGCAGCGCCTCTCACGACATCGGGGAGCTGTTTTTT	CASSASHDIGELFF
TRBV7-2	NA	NA	14	TRBJ1-1	TGTGCCAGCAGCTTTACTGGCTCTAGGGCTGAAGCTTTCTTT	CASSFTGSRAEAFF
TRBV19	NA	NA	15	TRBJ2-7	TGTGCCAGTAGCCTGACTCGGGGGACCTTGGGTGAGCAGTACTTC	CASSLTRGTLGEQYF
TRBV12-5	NA	NA	12	TRBJ2-2	TGTGCTAGTGGCCCCGAGGCCGGGGAGCTGTTTTTT	CASGPEAGELFF
TRBV7-8	NA	NA	13	TRBJ1-2	TGTGCCAGCAGCTTAGCGCTTGGGACTGGCTACACCTTC	CASSLALGTGYTF
TRBV7-9	NA	NA	15	TRBJ1-4	TGTGCCAGCAGGTTGAATGGGATAGCTAATGAAAAACTGTTTTTT	CASRLNGIANEKLFF
TRBV7-2	NA	NA	14	TRBJ2-5	TGTGCCAGCAGCCCCATGCTTAGGGGAGAGACCCAGTACTTC	CASSPMLRGETQYF
TRBV2	NA	NA	12	TRBJ2-3	TGTGCCAGCAGTGAAGGCACAGATACGCAGTATTTT	CASSEGTDTQYF
TRBV7-2	NA	TRBD2	16	TRBJ2-3	TGTGCCAGCAGCTTAGCGGCGGGAGGGAGCACAGATACGCAGTATTTT	CASSLAAGGSTDTQYF
TRBV9	NA	TRBD1	13	TRBJ1-2	TGTGCCAGCAGCCAACAGGGGGAATATGGCTACACCTTC	CASSQQGEYGYTF